This T cell receptor beta chain is drawn from a study of Ad26.COV2.S vaccination and SARS-CoV-2 variants. Study-level background: Administration of Ad26.COV2.S was intramuscular, either once or twice 56 days apart. Regarding the study as a whole: Reportedly, after vaccination the spike-specific CD8+ and CD4+ T cell responses displayed substantial breadth. The study found similar non-spike TCR breadth in vaccine and placebo recipients. Breadth and depth estimates from TCRs may understate total T cell responses.

For this clone: Its antigen is as yet unknown.

Clones were read by immunoSEQ multiplex PCR, and TCRdb kept only the in-frame ones, dropping some. Of a few hundred thousand clones detected, around nine tenths appear once; the ten largest clones hold 3.6%. As to treatment: some 20 received Ad26.COV2.S at low or high dose, single or two shots; about five received placebo; per-sample allocation not given. Day 63 following the first vaccine or placebo injection was when the samples were taken. Sequenced material: peripheral blood, taken in a trial of Ad26.COV2.S vaccine versus placebo. This sequence originates from a person between 18 and 59 years old who received the Ad26.COV2.S COVID-19 vaccine or a placebo.

The CDR3 sequence is CASSPGLGTEAFF. In DNA form, the CDR3 reads TGCGCCAGCAGCCCCGGGTTGGGCACTGAAGCTTTCTTT. This chain uses TRBV5-1 with TRBJ1-1; D unresolved. CDR3 length: 13 residues. From germline, CDR1 is SGHRS and CDR2 YFSETQ. Trimming stripped 4 bases from V and 4 bases from J, with 11 bases between.